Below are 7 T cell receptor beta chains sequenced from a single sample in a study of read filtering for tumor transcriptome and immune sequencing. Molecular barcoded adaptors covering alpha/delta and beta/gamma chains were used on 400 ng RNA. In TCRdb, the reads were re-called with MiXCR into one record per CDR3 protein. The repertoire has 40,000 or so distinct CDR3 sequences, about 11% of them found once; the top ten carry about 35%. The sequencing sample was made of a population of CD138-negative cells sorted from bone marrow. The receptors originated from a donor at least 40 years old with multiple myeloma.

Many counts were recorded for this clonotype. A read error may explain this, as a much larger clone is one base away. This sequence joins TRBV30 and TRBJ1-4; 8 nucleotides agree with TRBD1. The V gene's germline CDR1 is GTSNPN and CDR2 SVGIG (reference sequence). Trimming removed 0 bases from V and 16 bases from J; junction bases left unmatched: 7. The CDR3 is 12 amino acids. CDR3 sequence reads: CAWSVLGTGGFF. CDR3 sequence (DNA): TGTGCCTGGAGTGTACTAGGCACAGGGGGGTTTTTT.

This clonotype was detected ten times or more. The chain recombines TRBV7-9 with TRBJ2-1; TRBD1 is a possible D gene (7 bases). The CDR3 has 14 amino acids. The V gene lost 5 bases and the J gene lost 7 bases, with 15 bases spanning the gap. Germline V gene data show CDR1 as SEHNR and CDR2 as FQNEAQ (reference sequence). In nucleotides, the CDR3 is TGTGCCAGCAGCCCAACAGGGGAGGAAAATGAGCAGTTCTTC. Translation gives CASSPTGEENEQFF.

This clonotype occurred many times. The DNA for the CDR3 is TGCGCCAGCAGCTCGGGGCCTACAGGGCCCGATGAGCAGTTCTTC. It encodes CASSSGPTGPDEQFF. V usage is TRBV5-1 and J usage is TRBJ2-1; D may be TRBD1 (6 bases). V was shortened by 3 bases and J by 8 bases, with 18 bases between the two germline ends. The V gene's germline CDR1 is SGHRS and CDR2 YFSETQ. The CDR3 totals 15 residues. The entire variable domain, with the rest obtained from reference TRBV5-1 and TRBJ2-1, is as follows: KAGVTQTPRYLIKTRGQQVTLSCSPISGHRSVSWYQQTPGQGLQFLFEYFSETQRNKGNFPGRFSGRQFSNSRSEMNVSTLELGDSALYLCASSSGPTGPDEQFFGPGTRLTVL.

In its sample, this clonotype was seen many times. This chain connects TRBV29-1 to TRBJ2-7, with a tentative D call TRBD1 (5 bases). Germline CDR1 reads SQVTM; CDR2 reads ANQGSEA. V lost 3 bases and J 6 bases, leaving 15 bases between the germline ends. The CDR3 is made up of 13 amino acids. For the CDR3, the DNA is TGCAGCGTTGACCCAGGGTACGCGGTCGAGCAGTACTTC. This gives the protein CSVDPGYAVEQYF.

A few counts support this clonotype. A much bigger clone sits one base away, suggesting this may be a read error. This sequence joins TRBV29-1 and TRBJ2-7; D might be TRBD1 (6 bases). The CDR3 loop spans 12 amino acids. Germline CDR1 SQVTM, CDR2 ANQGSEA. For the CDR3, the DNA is TGCGGCGTCGAGAACAGGGCCTACGAGCAGTACTTC. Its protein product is CGVENRAYEQYF.

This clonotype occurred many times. In DNA, the CDR3 is TGTGCCAGCAGTTCCACAGGGGGCGCCTACGGCTACACCTTC. Amino acids: CASSSTGGAYGYTF. The chain has TRBV28 and TRBJ1-2; 9 bases match TRBD1. After removal of 4 bases from V and 8 bases from J, the junction contained 8 bases not matched to a gene. CDR1 and CDR2 (germline): MDHEN, SYDVKM. This CDR3 region has 14 residues.

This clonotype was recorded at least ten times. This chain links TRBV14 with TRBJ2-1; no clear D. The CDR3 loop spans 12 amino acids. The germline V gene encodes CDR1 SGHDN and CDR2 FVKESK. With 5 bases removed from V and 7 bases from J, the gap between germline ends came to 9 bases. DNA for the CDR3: TGTGCCAGCAGCGGCACTTCGAATGAGCAGTTCTTC. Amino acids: CASSGTSNEQFF. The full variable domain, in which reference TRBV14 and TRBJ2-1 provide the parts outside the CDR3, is EAGVTQFPSHSVIEKGQTVTLRCDPISGHDNLYWYRRVMGKEIKFLLHFVKESKQDESGMPNNRFLAERTGGTYSTLKVQPAELEDSGVYFCASSGTSNEQFFGPGTRLTVL.